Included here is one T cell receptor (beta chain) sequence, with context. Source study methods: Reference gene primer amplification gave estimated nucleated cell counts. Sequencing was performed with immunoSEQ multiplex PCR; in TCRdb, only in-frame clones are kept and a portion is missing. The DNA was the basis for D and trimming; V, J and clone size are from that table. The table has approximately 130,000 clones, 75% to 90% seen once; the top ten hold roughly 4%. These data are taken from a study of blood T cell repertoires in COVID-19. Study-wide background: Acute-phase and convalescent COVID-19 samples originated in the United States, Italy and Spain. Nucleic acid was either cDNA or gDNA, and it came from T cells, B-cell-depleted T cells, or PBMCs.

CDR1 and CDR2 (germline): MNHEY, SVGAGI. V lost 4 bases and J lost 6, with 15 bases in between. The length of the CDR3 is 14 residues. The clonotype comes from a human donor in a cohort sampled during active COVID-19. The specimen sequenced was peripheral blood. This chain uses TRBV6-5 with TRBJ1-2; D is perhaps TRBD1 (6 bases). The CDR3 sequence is CASSSLDRRDGYTF. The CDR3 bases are TGTGCCAGCAGTTCTCTCGACAGGCGGGATGGCTACACCTTC.